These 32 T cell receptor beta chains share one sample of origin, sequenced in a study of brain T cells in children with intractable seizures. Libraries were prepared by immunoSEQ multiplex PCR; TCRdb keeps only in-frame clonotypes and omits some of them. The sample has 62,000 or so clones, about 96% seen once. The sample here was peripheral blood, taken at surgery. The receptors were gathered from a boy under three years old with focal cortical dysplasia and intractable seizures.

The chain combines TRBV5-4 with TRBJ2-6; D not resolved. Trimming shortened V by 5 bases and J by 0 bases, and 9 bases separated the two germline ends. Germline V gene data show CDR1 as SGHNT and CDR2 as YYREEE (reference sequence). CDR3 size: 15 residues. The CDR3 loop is CASSGSFSGANVLTF. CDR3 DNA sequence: TGTGCCAGCAGTGGTAGCTTCTCTGGGGCCAACGTCCTGACTTTC.

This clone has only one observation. The chain's CDR3 is CASSYGLAGETQYF. The CDR3 region has the DNA TGTGCCAGCAGTTACGGACTAGCAGGGGAGACCCAGTACTTC. The rearrangement uses TRBV6-6 and TRBJ2-5; the match to TRBD2 covers 8 bases. The CDR3 sequence is 14 residues long. Germline trimming cut 2 bases from V and 5 bases from J; bases unmatched to any gene: 4. Germline CDR1 reads MNHNY; CDR2 reads SVGAGI (reference sequence).

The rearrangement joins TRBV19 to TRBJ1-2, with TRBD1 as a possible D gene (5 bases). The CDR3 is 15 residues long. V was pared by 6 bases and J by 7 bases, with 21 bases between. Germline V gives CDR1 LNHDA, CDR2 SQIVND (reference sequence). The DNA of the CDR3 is TGTGCCAGTAGCCGATCGGAGTCGTCGGGGACTGGCTACACCTTC. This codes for CASSRSESSGTGYTF.

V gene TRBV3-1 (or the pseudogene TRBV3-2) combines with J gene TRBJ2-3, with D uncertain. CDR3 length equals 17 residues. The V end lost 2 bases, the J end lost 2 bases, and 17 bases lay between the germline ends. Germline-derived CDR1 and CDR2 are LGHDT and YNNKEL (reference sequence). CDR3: CASSQRSPTPPTDTQYF. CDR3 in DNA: TGTGCCAGCAGCCAAAGGAGCCCGACCCCCCCCACAGATACGCAGTATTTT.

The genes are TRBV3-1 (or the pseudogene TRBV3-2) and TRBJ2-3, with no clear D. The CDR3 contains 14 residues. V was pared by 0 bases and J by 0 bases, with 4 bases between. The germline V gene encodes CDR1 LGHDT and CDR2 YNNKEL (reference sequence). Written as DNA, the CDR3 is TGTGCCAGCAGCCAAGACAGAAGCACAGATACGCAGTATTTT. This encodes CASSQDRSTDTQYF.

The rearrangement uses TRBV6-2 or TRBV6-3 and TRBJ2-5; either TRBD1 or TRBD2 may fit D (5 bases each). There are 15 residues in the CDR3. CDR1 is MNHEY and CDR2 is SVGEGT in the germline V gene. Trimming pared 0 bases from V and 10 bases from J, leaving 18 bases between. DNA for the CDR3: TGTGCCAGCAGTTACTCGGGTTGGGACGACAAAGTCCAGTACTTC. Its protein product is CASSYSGWDDKVQYF.

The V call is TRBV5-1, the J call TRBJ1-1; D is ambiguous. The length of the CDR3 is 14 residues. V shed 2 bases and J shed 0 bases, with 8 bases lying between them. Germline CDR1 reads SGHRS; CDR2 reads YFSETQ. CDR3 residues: CASSLGPMNTEAFF. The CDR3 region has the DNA TGCGCCAGCAGCTTAGGGCCAATGAACACTGAAGCTTTCTTT. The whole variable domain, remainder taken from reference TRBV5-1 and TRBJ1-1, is KAGVTQTPRYLIKTRGQQVTLSCSPISGHRSVSWYQQTPGQGLQFLFEYFSETQRNKGNFPGRFSGRQFSNSRSEMNVSTLELGDSALYLCASSLGPMNTEAFFGQGTRLTVV.

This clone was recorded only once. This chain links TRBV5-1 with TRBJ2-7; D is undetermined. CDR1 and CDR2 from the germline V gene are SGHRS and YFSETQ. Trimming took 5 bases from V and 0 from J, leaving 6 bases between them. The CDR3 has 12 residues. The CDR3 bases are TGCGCCAGCAGTGTAGACTCCTACGAGCAGTACTTC. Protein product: CASSVDSYEQYF.

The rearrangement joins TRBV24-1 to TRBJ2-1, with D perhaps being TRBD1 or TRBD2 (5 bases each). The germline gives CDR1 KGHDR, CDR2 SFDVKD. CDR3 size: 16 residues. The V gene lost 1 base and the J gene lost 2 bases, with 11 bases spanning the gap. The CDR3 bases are TGTGCCACCAGTGATTTCACGCAGGGAGCCTACAATGAGCAGTTCTTC. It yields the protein CATSDFTQGAYNEQFF.

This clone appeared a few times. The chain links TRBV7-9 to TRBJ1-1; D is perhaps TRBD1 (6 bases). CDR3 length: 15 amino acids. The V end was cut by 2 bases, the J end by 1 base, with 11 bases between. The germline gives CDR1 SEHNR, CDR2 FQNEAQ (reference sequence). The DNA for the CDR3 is TGTGCCAGCAGCTTAAGGGGGACGGCGAACACTGAAGCTTTCTTT. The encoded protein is CASSLRGTANTEAFF.

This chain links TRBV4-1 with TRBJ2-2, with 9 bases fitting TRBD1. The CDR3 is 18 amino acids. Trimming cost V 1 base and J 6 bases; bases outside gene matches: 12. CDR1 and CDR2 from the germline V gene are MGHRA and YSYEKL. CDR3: CASSQVVPGTGKPGELFF. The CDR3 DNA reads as TGCGCCAGCAGCCAAGTTGTCCCCGGGACAGGGAAGCCCGGGGAGCTGTTTTTT.

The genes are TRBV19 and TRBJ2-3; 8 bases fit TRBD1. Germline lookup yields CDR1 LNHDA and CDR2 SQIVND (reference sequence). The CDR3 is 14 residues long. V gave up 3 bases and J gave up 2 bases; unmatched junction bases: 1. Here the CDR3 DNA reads TGTGCCAGTAGTATGGGACAGGACACAGATACGCAGTATTTT. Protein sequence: CASSMGQDTDTQYF.

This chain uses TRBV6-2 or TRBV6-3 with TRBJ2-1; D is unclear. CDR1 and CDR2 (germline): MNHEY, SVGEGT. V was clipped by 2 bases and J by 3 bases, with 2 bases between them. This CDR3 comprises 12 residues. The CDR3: CASSYGYNEQFF. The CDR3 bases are TGTGCCAGCAGTTACGGCTACAATGAGCAGTTCTTC.

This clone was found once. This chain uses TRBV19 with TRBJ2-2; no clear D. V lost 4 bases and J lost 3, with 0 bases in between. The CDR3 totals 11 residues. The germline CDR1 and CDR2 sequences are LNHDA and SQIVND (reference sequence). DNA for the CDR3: TGTGCCAGTAGTAACACCGGGGAGCTGTTTTTT. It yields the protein CASSNTGELFF.

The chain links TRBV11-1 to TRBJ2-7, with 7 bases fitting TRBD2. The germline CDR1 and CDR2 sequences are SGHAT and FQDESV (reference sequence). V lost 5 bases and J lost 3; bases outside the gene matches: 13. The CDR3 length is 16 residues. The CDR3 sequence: CASSITLPGLNYEQYF. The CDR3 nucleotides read TGTGCCAGCAGCATAACTCTACCGGGACTAAACTACGAGCAGTACTTC. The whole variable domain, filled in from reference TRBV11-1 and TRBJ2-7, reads EAEVAQSPRYKITEKSQAVAFWCDPISGHATLYWYRQILGQGPELLVQFQDESVVDDSQLPKDRFSAERLKGVDSTLKIQPAELGDSAMYLCASSITLPGLNYEQYFGPGTRLTVT.

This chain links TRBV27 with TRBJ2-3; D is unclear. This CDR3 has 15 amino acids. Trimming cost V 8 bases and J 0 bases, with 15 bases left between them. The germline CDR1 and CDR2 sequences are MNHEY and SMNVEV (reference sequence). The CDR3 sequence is CASQRIVTSTDTQYF. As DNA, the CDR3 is TGTGCCAGCCAAAGGATTGTCACTAGCACAGATACGCAGTATTTT.

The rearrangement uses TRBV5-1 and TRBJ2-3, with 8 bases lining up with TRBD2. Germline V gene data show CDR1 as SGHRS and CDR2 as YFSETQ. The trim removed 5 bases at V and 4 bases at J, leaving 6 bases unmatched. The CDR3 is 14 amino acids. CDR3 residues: CASRIGTRADTQYF. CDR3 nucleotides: TGCGCCAGCAGGATCGGGACTAGAGCAGATACGCAGTATTTT.

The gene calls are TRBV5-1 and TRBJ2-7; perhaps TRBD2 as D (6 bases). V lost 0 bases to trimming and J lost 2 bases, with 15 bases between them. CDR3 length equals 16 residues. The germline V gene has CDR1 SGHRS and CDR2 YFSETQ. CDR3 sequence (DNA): TGCGCCAGCAGCTTGGGGCTAGCGCATACCACCTACGAGCAGTACTTC. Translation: CASSLGLAHTTYEQYF.

The CDR3 DNA follows: TGCGCCAGCACCCCTGGCCAGGGGGGCCCAGATACGCAGTATTTT. As protein: CASTPGQGGPDTQYF. The V and J genes are TRBV5-1 and TRBJ2-3; TRBD1 might be the D (7 bases). From germline, CDR1 is SGHRS and CDR2 YFSETQ. The V and J ends lost 6 bases and 4 bases respectively, with 18 bases between them. The length of the CDR3 is 15 residues. Complete variable domain (other parts from reference TRBV5-1 and TRBJ2-3): KAGVTQTPRYLIKTRGQQVTLSCSPISGHRSVSWYQQTPGQGLQFLFEYFSETQRNKGNFPGRFSGRQFSNSRSEMNVSTLELGDSALYLCASTPGQGGPDTQYFGPGTRLTVL.

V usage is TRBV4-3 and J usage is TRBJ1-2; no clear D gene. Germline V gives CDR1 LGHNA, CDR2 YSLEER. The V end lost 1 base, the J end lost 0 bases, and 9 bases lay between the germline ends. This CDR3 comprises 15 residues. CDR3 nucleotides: TGCGCCAGCAGCCAAGGGGCCCTATCTAACTATGGCTACACCTTC. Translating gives CASSQGALSNYGYTF.

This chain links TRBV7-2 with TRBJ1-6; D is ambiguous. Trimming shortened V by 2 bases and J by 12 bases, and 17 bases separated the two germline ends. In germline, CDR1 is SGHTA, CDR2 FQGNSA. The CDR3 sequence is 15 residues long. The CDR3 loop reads CASSLRLTTDQPLHF. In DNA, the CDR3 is TGTGCCAGCAGCTTAAGATTAACTACGGACCAACCCCTCCACTTT.

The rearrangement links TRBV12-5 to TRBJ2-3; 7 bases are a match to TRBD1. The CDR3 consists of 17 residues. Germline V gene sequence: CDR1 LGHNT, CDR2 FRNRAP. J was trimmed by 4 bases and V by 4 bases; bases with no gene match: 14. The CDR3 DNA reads TGTGCTAGTGGTTCCATCGCCGGGACAGTCCTCCCAGATACGCAGTATTTT. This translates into CASGSIAGTVLPDTQYF.

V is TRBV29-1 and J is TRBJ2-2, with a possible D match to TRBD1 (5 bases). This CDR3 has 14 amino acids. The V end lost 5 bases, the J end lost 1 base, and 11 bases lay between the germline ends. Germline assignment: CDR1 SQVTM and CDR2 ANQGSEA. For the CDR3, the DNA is TGCAGCGTTCGGCAGGGTTGGAACACCGGGGAGCTGTTTTTT. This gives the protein CSVRQGWNTGELFF.

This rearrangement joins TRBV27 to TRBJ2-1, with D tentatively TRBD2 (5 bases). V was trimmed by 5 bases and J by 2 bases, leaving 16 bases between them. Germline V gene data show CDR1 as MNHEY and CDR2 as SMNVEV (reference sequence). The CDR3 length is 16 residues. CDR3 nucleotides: TGTGCCAGCAGTCGAGAGTTAGCGCCGACCTACAATGAGCAGTTCTTC. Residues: CASSRELAPTYNEQFF.

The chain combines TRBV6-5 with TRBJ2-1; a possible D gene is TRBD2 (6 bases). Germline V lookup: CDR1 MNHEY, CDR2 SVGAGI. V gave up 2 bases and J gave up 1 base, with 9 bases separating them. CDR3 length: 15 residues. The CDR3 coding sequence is TGTGCCAGCAGTTACCCCGGGACTTCCTACAATGAGCAGTTCTTC. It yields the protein CASSYPGTSYNEQFF.

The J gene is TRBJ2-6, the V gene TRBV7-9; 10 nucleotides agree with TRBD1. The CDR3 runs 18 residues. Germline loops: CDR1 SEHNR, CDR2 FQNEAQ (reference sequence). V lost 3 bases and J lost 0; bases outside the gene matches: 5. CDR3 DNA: TGTGCCAGCAGCTTTGGGACAGGGGTTTTCTCTGGGGCCAACGTCCTGACTTTC. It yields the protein CASSFGTGVFSGANVLTF.

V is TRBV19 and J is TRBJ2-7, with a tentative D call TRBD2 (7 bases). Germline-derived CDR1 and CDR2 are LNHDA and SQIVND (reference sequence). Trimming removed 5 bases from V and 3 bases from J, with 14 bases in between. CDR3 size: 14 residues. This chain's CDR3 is CASSEGGGLYEQYF. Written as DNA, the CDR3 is TGTGCCAGTAGTGAAGGGGGGGGCCTCTACGAGCAGTACTTC.

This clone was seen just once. This chain's CDR3 is CASSADIFSGNTIYF. Here the CDR3 DNA reads TGTGCCAGCAGCGCGGACATTTTCTCTGGAAACACCATATATTTT. V and J are TRBV3-1 (or the pseudogene TRBV3-2) and TRBJ1-3, with D possibly matching TRBD1 (5 bases). Germline loops: CDR1 LGHDT, CDR2 YNNKEL (reference sequence). V gave up 5 bases and J gave up 0 bases, with 11 bases separating them. The CDR3 covers 15 residues.

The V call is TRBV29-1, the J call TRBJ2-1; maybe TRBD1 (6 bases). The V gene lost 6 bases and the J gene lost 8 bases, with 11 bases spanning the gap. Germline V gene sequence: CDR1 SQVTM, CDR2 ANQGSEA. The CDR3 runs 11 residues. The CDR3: CSVLGGYEQFF. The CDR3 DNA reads TGCAGCGTACTAGGGGGTTATGAGCAGTTCTTC.

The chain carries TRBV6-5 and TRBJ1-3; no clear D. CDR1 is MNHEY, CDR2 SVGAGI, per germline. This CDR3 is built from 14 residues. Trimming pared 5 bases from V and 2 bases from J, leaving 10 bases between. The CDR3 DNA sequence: TGTGCCAGCAGTCCCAGCGGGGCTGGAAACACCATATATTTT. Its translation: CASSPSGAGNTIYF.

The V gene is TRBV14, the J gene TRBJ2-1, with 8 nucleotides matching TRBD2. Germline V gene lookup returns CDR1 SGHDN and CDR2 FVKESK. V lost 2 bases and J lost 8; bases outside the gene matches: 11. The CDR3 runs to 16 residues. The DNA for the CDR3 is TGTGCCAGCAGCCAAAGTTTTGGAGCGGGAGCCCATGAGCAGTTCTTC. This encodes CASSQSFGAGAHEQFF.

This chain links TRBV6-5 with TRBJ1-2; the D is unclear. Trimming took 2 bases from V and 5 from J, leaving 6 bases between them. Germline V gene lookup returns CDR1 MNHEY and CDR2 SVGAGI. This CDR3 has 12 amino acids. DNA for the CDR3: TGTGCCAGCAGTTACGGACCGTATGGCTACACCTTC. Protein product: CASSYGPYGYTF.